This T cell receptor (beta chain) was identified in a study of radiation and T cells in renal cell carcinoma. Study at large: Nephrectomy followed 15 Gy stereotactic body radiation by 4 weeks.

Overall study results and limits: In blood, top tumor clones expanded by 2 weeks, shrinking by 4.

Turning to this clone: The antigen remains unidentified.

The time point was: blood 2 weeks post-SBRT. As for treatment: 15 Gy SBRT to primary tumor, nephrectomy 4 weeks later. The repertoire was sequenced with immunoSEQ multiplex PCR; TCRdb's copy has only in-frame clones and lacks some. Among 150,000 to 160,000 clones, around 90% were seen once, and the ten largest hold 10% to 15%. This material consisted of blood, taken from a patient whose treatment included radiotherapy and nephrectomy. This receptor was identified in a woman aged 50 to 60 with renal cell carcinoma.

The CDR3: CALRTSGASTDTQYF. The CDR3 DNA is TGTGCCTTGAGAACTAGCGGGGCTAGCACAGATACGCAGTATTTT. The chain couples TRBV30 to TRBJ2-3; 10 bases fit TRBD2. Per the germline V gene, CDR1 is GTSNPN and CDR2 is SVGIG (reference sequence). Unmatched junction bases numbered 7, after V lost 7 bases and J lost 0 bases. The CDR3 length is 15 residues.